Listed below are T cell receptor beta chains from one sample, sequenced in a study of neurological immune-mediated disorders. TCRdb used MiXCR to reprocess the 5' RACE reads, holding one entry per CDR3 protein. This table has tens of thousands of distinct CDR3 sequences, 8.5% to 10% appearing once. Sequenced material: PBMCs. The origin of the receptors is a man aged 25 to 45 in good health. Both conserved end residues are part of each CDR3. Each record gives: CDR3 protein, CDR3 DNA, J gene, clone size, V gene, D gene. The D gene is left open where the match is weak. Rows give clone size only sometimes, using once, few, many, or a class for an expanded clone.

CASSPRGGAGNEQFF,TGCGCCAGCAGCCCGAGAGGGGGCGCGGGCAATGAGCAGTTCTTC,TRBJ2-1,NA,TRBV5-1,TRBD1
CSASSGRDYNEQFF,TGCAGTGCTAGTAGCGGGAGGGATTACAATGAGCAGTTCTTC,TRBJ2-1,many,TRBV20-1,TRBD2
CASSLSGQGVTEAFF,TGCGCCAGCAGCCTCTCAGGACAGGGGGTCACTGAAGCTTTCTTT,TRBJ1-1,many,TRBV4-1,TRBD1
CASSRSHGGTPYEQYF,TGTGCCAGCAGCCGATCGCATGGGGGAACACCCTACGAGCAGTACTTC,TRBJ2-7,many,TRBV11-2,NA
CASSYAPGVAGETQYF,TGTGCCAGCAGTTACGCCCCGGGGGTAGCGGGAGAGACCCAGTACTTC,TRBJ2-5,many,TRBV6-5,TRBD2
CSARLRDKQYF,TGCAGTGCTAGACTCCGGGACAAACAGTACTTC,TRBJ2-7,many,TRBV20-1,NA
CASSFGAVSSGNTIYF,TGTGCCAGCAGCTTTGGCGCAGTGAGCTCTGGAAACACCATATATTTT,TRBJ1-3,many,TRBV7-2,NA
CASSRGGTGETQYF,TGCGCCAGCAGTCGGGGGGGGACTGGAGAGACCCAGTACTTC,TRBJ2-5,NA,TRBV10-1,TRBD2
CASSLAGGPRSGANVLTF,TGTGCCAGCAGCTTGGCTGGGGGCCCACGCTCTGGGGCCAACGTCCTGACTTTC,TRBJ2-6,many,TRBV5-5,NA
CASSQLTTGRQETQYF,TGTGCCAGCAGCCAGCTTACGACAGGGAGGCAAGAGACCCAGTACTTC,TRBJ2-5,NA,TRBV3-1,NA
CASRTGGNTGELFF,TGCGCCAGCAGAACAGGGGGCAACACCGGGGAGCTGTTTTTT,TRBJ2-2,many,TRBV5-1,TRBD1
CASSPRTGLGDTQYF,TGTGCCAGCAGTCCCCGGACAGGGTTAGGGGATACGCAGTATTTT,TRBJ2-3,few,TRBV28,TRBD1
CATTGLGEQYF,TGTGCCACTACAGGGTTAGGCGAGCAGTACTTC,TRBJ2-7,many,TRBV10-3,NA
CDSSERLTGNTKAFF,TGCGACAGCAGCGAACGGCTGACAGGGAACACTAAAGCTTTCTTT,TRBJ1-1,NA,TRBV5-1,TRBD1
CASSFGQAYEQYF,TGTGCCAGCAGTTTTGGCCAGGCCTACGAGCAGTACTTC,TRBJ2-7,many,TRBV27,NA
CASSYGTYNEQFF,TGTGCCAGCAGCTACGGGACTTACAATGAGCAGTTCTTC,TRBJ2-1,many,TRBV7-2,NA
CATSRQTSWVADTQYF,TGTGCCACCAGCAGACAAACTAGCTGGGTAGCAGATACGCAGTATTTT,TRBJ2-3,NA,TRBV15,NA
CASSIGVQTSGEKLFF,TGTGCCAGTAGTATAGGGGTCCAGACCTCCGGTGAAAAACTGTTTTTT,TRBJ1-4,NA,TRBV19,NA
CVSSSVTFNTEAFF,TGTGTCAGCAGTTCCGTGACGTTCAACACTGAAGCTTTCTTT,TRBJ1-1,NA,TRBV27,NA
CASSFTTSGRQDTGELFF,TGTGCCAGCAGCTTTACGACTAGCGGGAGGCAGGACACCGGGGAGCTGTTTTTT,TRBJ2-2,many,TRBV9,TRBD2
CASSFFTSNEQFF,TGTGCCAGCAGTTTTTTCACTAGCAATGAGCAGTTCTTC,TRBJ2-1,many,TRBV12-3/TRBV12-4,NA
CSARDGHRTELFF,TGCAGTGCTAGAGATGGGCACCGGACTGAGCTGTTTTTT,TRBJ2-2,many,TRBV20-1,NA
CASTNPRGAMGTDTQYF,TGTGCCAGCACAAACCCGCGGGGGGCGATGGGTACAGATACGCAGTATTTT,TRBJ2-3,many,TRBV27,TRBD2
CASSFLGPYEQYF,TGTGCCAGCAGTTTTTTAGGTCCCTACGAGCAGTACTTC,TRBJ2-7,many,TRBV28,NA
CSARILGRDNQPQHF,TGCAGTGCTAGAATCTTGGGCAGGGATAATCAGCCCCAGCATTTT,TRBJ1-5,medium-sized,TRBV20-1,NA
CASSDRDRDVQGQFF,TGTGCCAGCAGTGACCGGGACAGAGACGTACAGGGGCAGTTCTTC,TRBJ2-1,many,TRBV28,TRBD1
CASSLQGESQPQHF,TGTGCCAGCAGCTTACAGGGAGAGAGTCAGCCCCAGCATTTT,TRBJ1-5,many,TRBV7-2,NA
CASSPRGRLNTEAFF,TGTGCCAGCAGTCCTAGGGGGCGTTTGAACACTGAAGCTTTCTTT,TRBJ1-1,many,TRBV28,TRBD1
CAISPRLAGGGNEQYF,TGTGCCATCAGCCCAAGACTAGCGGGAGGCGGCAACGAGCAGTACTTC,TRBJ2-7,many,TRBV10-3,TRBD2
CASSYSTDEQFF,TGTGCCAGCAGTTACTCTACAGATGAGCAGTTCTTC,TRBJ2-1,NA,TRBV6-6,NA
CSARVAGQSYEQYF,TGCAGTGCTAGAGTGGCGGGTCAATCCTACGAGCAGTACTTC,TRBJ2-7,many,TRBV20-1,NA
CASSQAGRRELNDEQFF,TGTGCCAGCAGCCAAGCTGGACGGCGGGAGCTTAACGATGAGCAGTTCTTC,TRBJ2-1,many,TRBV4-2,TRBD2
CATTLGQPGDGEQFF,TGTGCCACCACCCTGGGTCAACCCGGCGATGGTGAGCAGTTCTTC,TRBJ2-1,many,TRBV24-1,NA
CSATGQGGTNEKLFF,TGCAGTGCCACGGGACAGGGGGGAACTAATGAAAAACTGTTTTTT,TRBJ1-4,many,TRBV20-1,TRBD1
CASSSQEAEQYF,TGCGCCAGCAGCTCCCAGGAGGCCGAGCAGTACTTC,TRBJ2-7,many,TRBV5-1,NA
CASMRVGTSNTEAFF,TGCGCCAGTATGCGGGTGGGGACTTCGAACACTGAAGCTTTCTTT,TRBJ1-1,few,TRBV5-1,NA
CASSLASTEAFF,TGCGCCAGCAGCTTGGCTAGCACTGAAGCTTTCTTT,TRBJ1-1,many,TRBV5-1,NA
CASSHGETQYF,TGTGCCAGCAGTCACGGGGAGACCCAGTACTTC,TRBJ2-5,many,TRBV2,NA
CASSGIAEFNTGELFF,TGTGCCAGCAGTGGGATCGCGGAGTTTAACACCGGGGAGCTGTTTTTT,TRBJ2-2,many,TRBV28,NA
CSVDGSLVEQFF,TGCAGCGTTGACGGGAGTTTAGTAGAGCAGTTCTTC,TRBJ2-1,many,TRBV29-1,NA
CASSSPNPTGTGEPQPQHF,TGTGCCAGCAGCTCCCCTAACCCCACCGGGACAGGGGAACCTCAGCCCCAGCATTTT,TRBJ1-5,many,TRBV9,TRBD1
CASSQPGLAELRQYF,TGTGCCAGCAGCCAACCGGGACTAGCGGAATTAAGACAGTACTTC,TRBJ2-7,many,TRBV6-2/TRBV6-3,TRBD2
CSARDFQGPTADTQYF,TGCAGTGCTAGAGACTTCCAGGGTCCCACGGCAGATACGCAGTATTTT,TRBJ2-3,many,TRBV20-1,NA
CSSSFGTGGYEQYF,TGTTCCAGCAGTTTTGGTACAGGGGGCTACGAGCAGTACTTC,TRBJ2-7,NA,TRBV27,TRBD1
CASSLLASGNYEQYF,TGTGCCAGCAGTTTATTGGCTAGCGGGAACTACGAGCAGTACTTC,TRBJ2-7,few,TRBV12-3/TRBV12-4,TRBD2
CSATKDGAGNTIYF,TGCAGTGCTACAAAAGACGGAGCGGGAAACACCATATATTTT,TRBJ1-3,many,TRBV20-1,NA
CAISEGRGYEQYF,TGTGCCATCAGTGAGGGGAGGGGTTACGAGCAGTACTTC,TRBJ2-7,many,TRBV10-3,TRBD2
CASSLSGRVDEQYF,TGCGCCAGCAGCTTGTCGGGGAGGGTCGACGAGCAGTACTTC,TRBJ2-7,many,TRBV5-1,TRBD2
CASSWHERETQYF,TGTGCCAGCAGCTGGCACGAACGGGAGACCCAGTACTTC,TRBJ2-5,NA,TRBV7-2,NA
CASSPPRGSAYEQYF,TGTGCCAGCAGCCCCCCCCGGGGGAGTGCCTACGAGCAGTACTTC,TRBJ2-7,many,TRBV9,NA
CASSQDKGLAENTGELFF,TGTGCCAGCAGCCAAGATAAGGGACTAGCGGAGAACACCGGGGAGCTGTTTTTT,TRBJ2-2,many,TRBV3-1,TRBD2
CATSDLRHRGDTGELFF,TGTGCCACCAGTGATTTGCGACATCGAGGGGACACCGGGGAGCTGTTTTTT,TRBJ2-2,many,TRBV24-1,NA
CSAPDGTGPTDTQYF,TGCAGTGCTCCCGACGGGACAGGACCCACAGATACGCAGTATTTT,TRBJ2-3,few,TRBV20-1,TRBD1
CASSQGLAGGTYEQYF,TGCGCCAGCAGCCAAGGGTTAGCGGGAGGGACCTACGAGCAGTACTTC,TRBJ2-7,many,TRBV4-1,TRBD2
CASSLWGPGQPQHF,TGTGCCAGCAGCTTGTGGGGTCCGGGTCAGCCCCAGCATTTT,TRBJ1-5,many,TRBV5-6,NA